Sequencing of this T cell receptor delta chain was carried out in a study of DNA immune sequencing with unique molecular identifiers (dated by TCRdb to about 2020). About the full investigation: Immunomagnetic cell separation was used to enrich gammadelta T cells from buffy coats, and the genomic DNA of the enriched gammadelta T cells was sequenced. Fluorescence-activated cell sorting was used to enrich gammadelta T cells from PBMC of over nine healthy individuals. Validation of the method was performed on synthetic reference molecules and on blood samples from healthy individuals. The study developed and validated an ultrasensitive DNA-based TRD repertoire sequencing method using PCR-introduced unique molecular identifiers. In the comparison of enriched versus non-enriched samples, approximately 0.095 ug of enriched gammadelta T-cell DNA and approximately 0.92 ug of non-enriched PBMC DNA were sequenced. All donors were healthy people, and fewer than eleven of the donors were profiled using sorted gammadelta T cells from peripheral blood.

As for this clone: Its antigen target is currently unknown. No base quality values were provided; no much bigger clone lies one nucleotide off.

After removal of 0 bases from V and 5 bases from J, the junction retains 27 bases not matched to a gene. Looking up the germline V gene yields CDR1 TSWWSYY and CDR2 QGS. The CDR3 has 22 amino acids, counting the end cysteine and phenylalanine. CDR3 DNA only is kept here, 66 bases in frame from base 1. Here is what the overall study found, with its caveats: Novel TRD sequences not targeted by the primers cannot be detected with the primer-based approach. Variation in TRD repertoire diversity was observed between healthy donors, with several donors found to be highly oligoclonal, in that the top 5 clonotypes exceeded half of productive molecules. Among clonotypes in healthy donors, TRDV2 paired with TRDJ1 was identified as the most common TRD rearrangement.

The method was multiplex PCR. Genomic DNA was amplified with a 32-plex assay using primers for all 8 TRDV and 4 TRDJ genes covering the CDR3. A 12-nucleotide UMI was attached over approximately 3 barcoding PCR cycles, and a second PCR was then run with Illumina adapter primers. Libraries were purified with AMPure XP beads and quality-checked on a Fragment Analyzer with the HS NGS Fragment kit. Sequencing was run on an Illumina MiniSeq mid-output kit with around 20% PhiX and 150 cycles of paired-end reads. The study's processing was this. Reads were processed with MIGEC version 1.2.9 to group reads by UMI and build error-corrected consensus sequences. Post-processing used modified VDJtools version 1.2.1 scripts and the tcR R package. Via CATT, TCRdb reprocessed the public reads, and rows with identical DNA were then joined. The V and J calls were determined by TCRdb, not by the authors. This sample is represented by about 2,200 delta-chain clones; about an eighth of them were singletons. Roughly 49% of the sample belongs to the ten largest clones.

The specimen sequenced was gamma-delta T cells enriched from blood buffy coat, or unenriched PBMCs (not recorded which). The rearranged chain carries TRDV1 and TRDJ1, with 7 bases in between that match TRDD3. The J gene was not available in TCRdb and was assigned here by matching the DNA to germline segments. This TCR came from a human donor in good health. The DNA sequence reads TGTGCTCTTGGGGAACTAGAGGCGGATCCCCAATACTGGGGCCCGCCTGAAGATAAACTCATCTTT. The resulting protein is CALGELEADPQYWGPPEDKLIF.